This TCR beta chain was captured by sequencing in a study of response to subunit inactivated influenza vaccine. General study findings and limits: The authors suggested that few new T cells are recruited per seasonal influenza vaccination.

CDR1 and CDR2 from the germline V gene are SQVTM and ANQGSEA. There are 15 residues in the CDR3. V lost 7 bases and J lost 6, with 25 bases in between. MiXCR, applied by TCRdb to the RT-PCR reads, yields one record per CDR3 protein. The table includes around 300,000 distinct CDR3 sequences, around 22% detected once. Regarding this clonotype: Its target is not known.

Sequencing used PBMCs from blood, obtained roughly 20 months after vaccination. The chain recombines TRBV29-1 with TRBJ2-7; D is tentatively TRBD1 or TRBD2 (6 bases each). The sequence came from a man aged 50 to 69 who received an inactivated influenza vaccine. CDR3 DNA: TGCAGCGCCAGGGGTGGAGCAGGGTCGGAGGGCGAGCAGTACTTC. This gives the protein CSARGGAGSEGEQYF.